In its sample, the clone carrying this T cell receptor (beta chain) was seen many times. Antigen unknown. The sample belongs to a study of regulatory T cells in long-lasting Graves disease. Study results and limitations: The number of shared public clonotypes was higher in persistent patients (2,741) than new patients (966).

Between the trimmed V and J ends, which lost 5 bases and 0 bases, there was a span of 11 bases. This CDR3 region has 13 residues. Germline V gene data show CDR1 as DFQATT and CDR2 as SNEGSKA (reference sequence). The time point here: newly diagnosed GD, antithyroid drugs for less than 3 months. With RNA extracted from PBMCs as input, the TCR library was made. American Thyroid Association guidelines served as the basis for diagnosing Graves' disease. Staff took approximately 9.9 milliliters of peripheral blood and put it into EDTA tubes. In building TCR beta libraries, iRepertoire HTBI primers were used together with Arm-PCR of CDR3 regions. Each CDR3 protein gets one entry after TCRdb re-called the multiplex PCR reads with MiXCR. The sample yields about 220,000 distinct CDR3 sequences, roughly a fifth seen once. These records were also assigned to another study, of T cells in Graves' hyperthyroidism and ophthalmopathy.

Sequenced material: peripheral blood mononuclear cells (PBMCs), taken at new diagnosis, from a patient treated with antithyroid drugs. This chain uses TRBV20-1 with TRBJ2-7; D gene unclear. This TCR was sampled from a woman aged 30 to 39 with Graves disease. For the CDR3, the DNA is TGCAGTGCTCCTTCACGGAGCTCCTACGAGCAGTACTTC. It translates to CSAPSRSSYEQYF.